This T cell receptor beta chain was sequenced for a study of T cell responses to AZD1222 COVID-19 vaccine. Repertoires were generated with immunoSEQ multiplex PCR, while TCRdb's copy carries only in-frame clones and drops some. Altogether roughly 180,000 clones are present, 80% to 95% being singletons, with the ten largest covering over 1.5%. The length of the CDR3 is 16 residues. The V gene end was trimmed by 2 bases and the J gene end by 6 bases; junction bases not matched to a gene: 10. CDR1 and CDR2 (germline): SGDLS, YYNGEE. The specimen comprised peripheral blood, sampled 28 days after the second AZD1222 dose. This receptor was obtained from an adult who received the AZD1222 COVID-19 vaccine. The chain joins TRBV9 to TRBJ2-1, with TRBD2 identical over 8 bases. CDR3 amino acids: CASSVRLRGGPNEQFF. The CDR3 DNA is TGTGCCAGCAGCGTTCGTCTCCGGGGGGGCCCCAATGAGCAGTTCTTC.